These 3 T cell receptor beta chains were all obtained from the same sample, sequenced in a study of T-cell reconstitution after alpha-beta-depleted transplantation in children. Unique molecular identifiers were built into the TCRbeta library. TCRdb recomputed calls from the PCR reads with MiXCR, one row per CDR3 protein. This table holds hundreds of thousands of distinct CDR3 sequences, 15% to 20% found once. The sequences come from PBMCs from the stem cell graft donor, collected from the stem cell graft. These receptors came from a human donor who donated a stem cell graft to a child with acute myeloid leukemia.

This clonotype was counted between two and nine times. The V gene is TRBV10-3, the J gene TRBJ2-5; D not certain. The germline gives CDR1 ENHRY, CDR2 SYGVKD. The ends were cut back, 3 bases at V and 1 base at J, with 6 bases in the middle. The CDR3 totals 13 residues. This CDR3 is CAISDQVQETQYF. As DNA, the CDR3 is TGTGCCATCAGTGACCAGGTCCAAGAGACCCAGTACTTC.

The J gene is TRBJ2-2, the V gene TRBV3-1, with D uncertain. V lost 6 bases, J lost 4 bases, and 9 bases lay in between. CDR1 is LGHDT and CDR2 is YNNKEL in the germline V gene (reference sequence). This CDR3 spans 13 amino acids. The CDR3 is CASRSGATGELFF. The CDR3 region has the DNA TGTGCCAGCAGATCCGGAGCCACCGGGGAGCTGTTTTTT.

This clonotype was seen ten or more times. The chain is built from TRBV10-3 and TRBJ2-7; tentative D call: TRBD2 (5 bases). This CDR3 is built from 13 residues. V lost 9 bases, J lost 2 bases, and 14 bases lay in between. Germline CDR1 and CDR2: ENHRY and SYGVKD. Here the CDR3 reads CAISRTQTYEQYF. The DNA for the CDR3 is TGTGCCATTTCCAGGACTCAAACCTACGAGCAGTACTTC.